The 14 T cell receptor beta chains below all came from one sample that was sequenced in a study of T cell responses to AZD1222 COVID-19 vaccine. The assay was immunoSEQ multiplex PCR, and TCRdb's table has in-frame clones only and misses some. Among some 140,000 clones listed, roughly 90% were seen once. Sequenced material: peripheral blood, taken on day 0 of AZD1222 vaccination. These receptors originate from an adult in good health.

The chain recombines TRBV7-6 with TRBJ1-5; 8 bases match TRBD1. The germline CDR1 and CDR2 sequences are SGHVS and FNYEAQ. J was trimmed by 3 bases and V by 2 bases; bases with no gene match: 9. This CDR3 spans 17 amino acids. CDR3 nucleotides: TGTGCCAGCAGCTTAAGTACAGGGGGGTTCGACAATCAGCCCCAGCATTTT. Translation gives CASSLSTGGFDNQPQHF.

V is TRBV30 and J is TRBJ1-4; no clear D gene. This CDR3 comprises 14 residues. Trimming cost V 2 bases and J 5 bases, with 12 bases left between them. CDR1 is GTSNPN, CDR2 SVGIG, per germline (reference sequence). CDR3 sequence reads: CAWSTTRQNEKLFF. The CDR3 DNA sequence: TGTGCCTGGAGTACGACGCGTCAGAATGAAAAACTGTTTTTT.

The V call is TRBV3-1 (or the pseudogene TRBV3-2), the J call TRBJ1-2; maybe TRBD1 (5 bases). The CDR3 is 13 amino acids. V was trimmed by 7 bases and J by 8 bases, leaving 17 bases between them. In germline, CDR1 is LGHDT, CDR2 YNNKEL (reference sequence). The CDR3 bases are TGTGCCAGCAATCCAGGGAGAGGGAGCGGCTACACCTTC. Translated, it gives CASNPGRGSGYTF.

This chain links TRBV7-6 with TRBJ2-2, with 7 bases matching TRBD2. The CDR3 is 15 amino acids. V was pared by 1 base and J by 7 bases, with 6 bases of the junction left unmatched. The V gene's germline CDR1 is SGHVS and CDR2 FNYEAQ. The DNA of the CDR3 is TGTGCCAGCAGCTTAGGGGCGGGAGTATTCGGGGAGCTGTTTTTT. This translates into CASSLGAGVFGELFF.

The chain carries TRBV5-1 and TRBJ1-4, with 11 nucleotides matching TRBD1. This CDR3 is built from 18 residues. Trimming cost V 4 bases and J 6 bases; bases outside gene matches: 14. Germline V gives CDR1 SGHRS, CDR2 YFSETQ. In DNA, the CDR3 is TGCGCCAGCAGCCCGGGACAGGGGGTTCTCTTAGTAGATGAAAAACTGTTTTTT. Translation: CASSPGQGVLLVDEKLFF.

Here the CDR3 reads CASSQGSNQPQHF. CDR3 DNA: TGTGCCAGCAGTCAGGGTAGCAATCAGCCCCAGCATTTT. The chain uses TRBV7-3 and TRBJ1-5; TRBD1 is a possible D gene (5 bases). This CDR3 region has 13 residues. V was pared by 6 bases and J by 0 bases, with 6 bases between. Germline V CDR1 and CDR2: SGHTA, FQGTGA.

The chain joins TRBV7-9 to TRBJ2-3; D is uncertain. The germline V gene encodes CDR1 SEHNR and CDR2 FQNEAQ (reference sequence). V was trimmed by 3 bases and J by 4 bases, leaving 5 bases between them. This CDR3 spans 12 amino acids. Here the CDR3 DNA reads TGTGCCAGCAGCTTTATGCCAGATACGCAGTATTTT. It is translated as CASSFMPDTQYF.

The chain joins TRBV7-2 to TRBJ2-2; tentative D call: TRBD1 (6 bases). The ends were cut back, 5 bases at V and 6 bases at J, with 16 bases in the middle. Germline lookup yields CDR1 SGHTA and CDR2 FQGNSA. The CDR3 loop spans 15 amino acids. Here the CDR3 DNA reads TGTGCCAGCAGCCCACAAACAGGGTTCGCCGGGGAGCTGTTTTTT. Protein product: CASSPQTGFAGELFF.

The chain links TRBV5-5 to TRBJ2-5, with TRBD2 matching over 7 bases. Losses at the gene ends were 4 bases for V and 0 bases for J; bases not matched to a gene: 0. CDR1 SGHKS and CDR2 YYEKEE come from the germline V gene (reference sequence). This CDR3 region has 13 residues. The CDR3 DNA sequence: TGTGCCAGCAGCGGACTAGACCAAGAGACCCAGTACTTC. It codes for CASSGLDQETQYF.

The rearrangement joins TRBV27 to TRBJ1-2; 10 bases match TRBD1. V shed 4 bases and J 5 bases; nucleotides not matched to a gene: 7. The CDR3 is 15 amino acids. Germline lookup yields CDR1 MNHEY and CDR2 SMNVEV (reference sequence). The CDR3 DNA reads as TGTGCCAGCAGTTCCGGGACAGGGGTCGTGTATGGCTACACCTTC. The encoded protein is CASSSGTGVVYGYTF.

This clone has just one count. The chain links TRBV29-1 to TRBJ2-1; D might be TRBD2 (5 bases). The V gene's germline CDR1 is SQVTM and CDR2 ANQGSEA. Trimming cost V 2 bases and J 1 base, with 12 bases left between them. This CDR3 comprises 15 residues. This CDR3 is CSVEKRRGSYNEQFF. The CDR3 nucleotides are TGCAGCGTTGAAAAGCGCCGGGGATCCTACAATGAGCAGTTCTTC.

The rearrangement joins TRBV5-1 to TRBJ2-3, with TRBD2 matching over 15 bases. Germline CDR1 SGHRS, CDR2 YFSETQ. The junction had 4 bases not matched to a gene; V was cut back by 3 bases and J by 2 bases. The CDR3 has 17 residues. The CDR3 loop reads CASSSGLAGGPTDTQYF. CDR3 sequence (DNA): TGCGCCAGCAGCTCGGGACTAGCGGGAGGCCCCACAGATACGCAGTATTTT.

V usage is TRBV27 and J usage is TRBJ1-1; D remains ambiguous. The CDR3 contains 11 residues. The germline V gene has CDR1 MNHEY and CDR2 SMNVEV (reference sequence). V was pared by 7 bases and J by 6 bases, with 9 bases between. The CDR3 DNA reads TGTGCCAGCACTCTCCAAGCTGAAGCTTTCTTT. Its translation is CASTLQAEAFF.

The chain couples TRBV5-5 to TRBJ1-2, with TRBD1 as a possible D gene (5 bases). Germline assignment: CDR1 SGHKS and CDR2 YYEKEE (reference sequence). CDR3 size: 15 residues. V lost 0 bases and J 5 bases, leaving 14 bases between the germline ends. The CDR3: CASSLGQSRIYGYTF. DNA for the CDR3: TGTGCCAGCAGCTTGGGACAGTCTAGAATTTATGGCTACACCTTC.